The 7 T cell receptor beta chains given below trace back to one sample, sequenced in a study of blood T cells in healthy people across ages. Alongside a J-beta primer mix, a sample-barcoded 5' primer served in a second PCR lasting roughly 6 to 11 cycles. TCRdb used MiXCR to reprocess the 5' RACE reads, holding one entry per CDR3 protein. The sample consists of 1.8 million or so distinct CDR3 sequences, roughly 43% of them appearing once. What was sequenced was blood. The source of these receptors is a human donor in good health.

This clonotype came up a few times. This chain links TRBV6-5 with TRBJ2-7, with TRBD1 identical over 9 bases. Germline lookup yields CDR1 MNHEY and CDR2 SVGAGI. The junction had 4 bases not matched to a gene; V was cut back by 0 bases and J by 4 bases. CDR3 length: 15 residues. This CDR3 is CASSYSEDRGYEQYF. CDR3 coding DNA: TGTGCCAGCAGTTACTCCGAGGACAGGGGATACGAGCAGTACTTC.

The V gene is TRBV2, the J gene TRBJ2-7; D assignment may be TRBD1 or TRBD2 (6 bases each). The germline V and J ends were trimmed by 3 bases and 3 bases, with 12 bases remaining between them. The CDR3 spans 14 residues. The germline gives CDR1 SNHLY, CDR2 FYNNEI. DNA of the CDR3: TGTGCCAGCAGTGAGTACAGGGAGGTCTACGAGCAGTACTTC. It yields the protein CASSEYREVYEQYF.

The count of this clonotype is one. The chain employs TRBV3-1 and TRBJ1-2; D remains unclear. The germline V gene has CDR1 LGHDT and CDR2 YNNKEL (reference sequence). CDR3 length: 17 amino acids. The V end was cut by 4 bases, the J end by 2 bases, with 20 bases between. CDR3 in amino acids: CASSPPTPGSRNYGYTF. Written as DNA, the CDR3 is TGTGCCAGCAGCCCCCCCACTCCTGGGAGTCGGAACTATGGCTACACCTTC.

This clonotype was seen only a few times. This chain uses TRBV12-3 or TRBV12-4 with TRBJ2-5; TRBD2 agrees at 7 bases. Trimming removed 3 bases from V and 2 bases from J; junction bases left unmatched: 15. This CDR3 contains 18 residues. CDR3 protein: CASSFGLEREGLQETQYF. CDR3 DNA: TGTGCCAGCAGTTTCGGGTTAGAGAGGGAGGGCTTGCAAGAGACCCAGTACTTC.

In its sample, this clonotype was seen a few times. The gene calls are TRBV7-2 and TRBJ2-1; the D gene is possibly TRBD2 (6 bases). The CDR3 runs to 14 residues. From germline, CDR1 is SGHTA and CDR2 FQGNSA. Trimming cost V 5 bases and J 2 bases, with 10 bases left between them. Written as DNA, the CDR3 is TGTGCCAGCAGCAAAGGAGGGGCCTACAATGAGCAGTTCTTC. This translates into CASSKGGAYNEQFF.

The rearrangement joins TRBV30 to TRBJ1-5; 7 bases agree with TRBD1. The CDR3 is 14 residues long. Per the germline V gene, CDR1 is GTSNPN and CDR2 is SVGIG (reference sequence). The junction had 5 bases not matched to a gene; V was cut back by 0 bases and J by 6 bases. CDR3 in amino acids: CAWSVFRGSQPQHF. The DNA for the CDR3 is TGTGCCTGGAGTGTTTTCAGGGGGTCTCAGCCCCAGCATTTT.

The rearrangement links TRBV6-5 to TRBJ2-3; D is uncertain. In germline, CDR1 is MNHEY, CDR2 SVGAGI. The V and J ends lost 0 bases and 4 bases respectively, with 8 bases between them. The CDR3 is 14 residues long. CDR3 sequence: CASSYSKAADTQYF. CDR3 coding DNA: TGTGCCAGCAGTTACTCGAAGGCGGCAGATACGCAGTATTTT.